This TCR beta chain was found in a study of neoadjuvant anti-PD-1 for oral cavity cancer. Using immunoSEQ multiplex PCR, the repertoire was profiled, and TCRdb retains in-frame clones only, with some absent. The repertoire holds about 6,900 clones, with 70% to 80% as singletons. Germline CDR1 GTSNPN, CDR2 SVGIG (reference sequence). Deletions cut 4 bases from V and 0 bases from J, with 10 bases between. The CDR3 contains 14 residues. The specimen comprised PBMCs, sampled before nivolumab (anti-PD-1) treatment. The TCR was taken from a person aged 40-85 years with oral cavity squamous cell carcinoma. The chain joins TRBV30 to TRBJ1-5; no firm D call. The CDR3 is CAWTSVGSNQPQHF. The CDR3 bases are TGTGCCTGGACTTCTGTGGGTAGCAATCAGCCCCAGCATTTT.